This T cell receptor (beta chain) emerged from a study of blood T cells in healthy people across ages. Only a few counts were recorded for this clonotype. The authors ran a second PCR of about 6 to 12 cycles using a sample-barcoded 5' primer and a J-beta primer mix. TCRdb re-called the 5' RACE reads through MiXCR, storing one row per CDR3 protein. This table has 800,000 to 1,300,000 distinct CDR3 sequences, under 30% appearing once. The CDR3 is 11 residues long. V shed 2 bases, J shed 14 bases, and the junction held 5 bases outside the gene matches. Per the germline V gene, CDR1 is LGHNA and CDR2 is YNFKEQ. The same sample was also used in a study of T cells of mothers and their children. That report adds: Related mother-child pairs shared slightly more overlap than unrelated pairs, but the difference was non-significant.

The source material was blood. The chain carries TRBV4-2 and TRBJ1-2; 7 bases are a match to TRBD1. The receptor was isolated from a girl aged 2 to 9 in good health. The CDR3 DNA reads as TGTGCCAGCAGCCAAAGGGGGCAGCGGACCTTC. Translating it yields CASSQRGQRTF.